The 7 T cell receptor beta chains in this list originate from one sample, sequenced in a study of T cell repertoires in cytomegalovirus infection. TCRdb re-called the reads with MiXCR, one entry per CDR3 protein. The data hold under 450,000 distinct CDR3 sequences, with about 34% observed a single time. Antigen specificity for these receptors is unknown. The material sequenced was cultured PBMCs, taken from culture after CMV antigen stimulation. The receptors derive from a human donor in good health (CMV status not recorded). Some clones in this sample may be carry-over from other donors' samples.

The V and J genes are TRBV28 and TRBJ2-1; 9 bases match TRBD1. Germline lookup yields CDR1 MDHEN and CDR2 SYDVKM. The CDR3 runs 16 residues. Germline trimming cut 2 bases from V and 7 bases from J; bases unmatched to any gene: 9. The CDR3 spells CASSLILGTGRNEQFF. In nucleotides, the CDR3 is TGTGCCAGCAGTTTAATCCTGGGGACAGGGCGGAATGAGCAGTTCTTC.

This clonotype was found a few times. The chain has TRBV4-1 and TRBJ1-4; 11 bases match TRBD1. V was pared by 3 bases and J by 12 bases, with 6 bases of the junction left unmatched. This CDR3 contains 14 residues. The germline gives CDR1 MGHRA, CDR2 YSYEKL. CDR3 amino acids: CASSQGQGGGELFF. The CDR3 nucleotides read TGCGCCAGCAGCCAGGGACAGGGGGGTGGCGAACTGTTTTTT.

The V gene is TRBV19, the J gene TRBJ1-5; D is ambiguous. The CDR3 covers 15 residues. Germline V lookup: CDR1 LNHDA, CDR2 SQIVND (reference sequence). The V end lost 1 base, the J end lost 5 bases, and 12 bases lay between the germline ends. The CDR3: CASSIARSIHQPQHF. Written as DNA, the CDR3 is TGTGCCAGTAGTATAGCGCGCTCAATTCATCAGCCCCAGCATTTT.

The V gene is TRBV27, the J gene TRBJ1-1; D is uncertain. CDR1 is MNHEY, CDR2 SMNVEV, per germline (reference sequence). This CDR3 is 13 amino acids long. Trimming shortened V by 7 bases and J by 2 bases, and 11 bases separated the two germline ends. The CDR3 protein is CASTQAGNTEAFF. CDR3 nucleotides: TGTGCCAGCACCCAGGCAGGTAACACTGAAGCTTTCTTT.

V and J are TRBV7-2 and TRBJ2-3; D is perhaps TRBD2 (5 bases). V gave up 4 bases and J gave up 4 bases, with 18 bases separating them. The CDR3 extends over 16 amino acids. Germline-derived CDR1 and CDR2 are SGHTA and FQGNSA. This CDR3 reads CASSYRGPRTPDTQYF. In DNA, the CDR3 is TGTGCCAGCAGCTACCGGGGTCCGCGCACCCCAGATACGCAGTATTTT.

The chain is built from TRBV7-2 and TRBJ2-1, with a tentative D call TRBD2 (5 bases). There are 14 residues in the CDR3. Trimming pared 5 bases from V and 1 base from J, leaving 9 bases between. From germline, CDR1 is SGHTA and CDR2 FQGNSA. Here the CDR3 DNA reads TGTGCCAGCAGCATTAGCGCTTCCTACAATGAGCAGTTCTTC. Its translation is CASSISASYNEQFF. The full variable domain, with the rest looked up from reference TRBV7-2 and TRBJ2-1, is GAGVSQSPSNKVTEKGKDVELRCDPISGHTALYWYRQSLGQGLEFLIYFQGNSAPDKSGLPSDRFSAERTGGSVSTLTIQRTQQEDSAVYLCASSISASYNEQFFGPGTRLTVL.

DNA for the CDR3: TGTGCCAGCAGCGCCGTTAGCAGGGGGGTCCAAGAGACCCAGTACTTC. It codes for CASSAVSRGVQETQYF. The chain links TRBV7-9 to TRBJ2-5; tentative D call: TRBD1 (7 bases). V was shortened by 5 bases and J by 1 base, with 17 bases between the two germline ends. CDR3 size: 16 residues. Per the germline V gene, CDR1 is SEHNR and CDR2 is FQNEAQ (reference sequence).